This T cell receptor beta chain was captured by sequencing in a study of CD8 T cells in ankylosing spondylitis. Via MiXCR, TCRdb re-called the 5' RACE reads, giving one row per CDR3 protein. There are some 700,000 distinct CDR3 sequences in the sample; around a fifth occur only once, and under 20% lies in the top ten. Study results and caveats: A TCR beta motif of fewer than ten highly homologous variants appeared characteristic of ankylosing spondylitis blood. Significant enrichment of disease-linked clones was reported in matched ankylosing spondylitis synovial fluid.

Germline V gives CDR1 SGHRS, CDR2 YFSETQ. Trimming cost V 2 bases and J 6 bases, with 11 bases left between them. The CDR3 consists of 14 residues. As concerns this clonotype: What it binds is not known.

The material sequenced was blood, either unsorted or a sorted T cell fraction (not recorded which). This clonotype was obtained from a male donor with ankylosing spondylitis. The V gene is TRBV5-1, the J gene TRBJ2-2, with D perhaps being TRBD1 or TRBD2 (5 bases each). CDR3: CASSFRGRAGELFF. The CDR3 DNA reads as TGCGCCAGCAGCTTTCGGGGCAGGGCCGGGGAGCTGTTTTTT.